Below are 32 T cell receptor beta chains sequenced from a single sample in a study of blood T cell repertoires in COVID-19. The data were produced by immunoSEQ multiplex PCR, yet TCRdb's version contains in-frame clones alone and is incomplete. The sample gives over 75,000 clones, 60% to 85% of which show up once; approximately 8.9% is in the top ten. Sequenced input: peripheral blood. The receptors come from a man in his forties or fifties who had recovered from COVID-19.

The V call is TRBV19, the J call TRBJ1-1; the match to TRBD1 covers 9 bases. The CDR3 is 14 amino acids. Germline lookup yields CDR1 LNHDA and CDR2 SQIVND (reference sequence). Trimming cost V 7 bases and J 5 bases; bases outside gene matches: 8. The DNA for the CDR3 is TGTGCCAGTATCAAGACAGGGGGAAGGACTGAAGCTTTCTTT. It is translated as CASIKTGGRTEAFF.

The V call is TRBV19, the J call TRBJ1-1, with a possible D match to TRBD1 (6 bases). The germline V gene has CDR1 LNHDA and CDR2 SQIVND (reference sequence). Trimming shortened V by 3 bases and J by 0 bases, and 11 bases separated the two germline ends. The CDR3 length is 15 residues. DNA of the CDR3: TGTGCCAGTAGTATGGGGGCACATATGAACACTGAAGCTTTCTTT. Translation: CASSMGAHMNTEAFF.

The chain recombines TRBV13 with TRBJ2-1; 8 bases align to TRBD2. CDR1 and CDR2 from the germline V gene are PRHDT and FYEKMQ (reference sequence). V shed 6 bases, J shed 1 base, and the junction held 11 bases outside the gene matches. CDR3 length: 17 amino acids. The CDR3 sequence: CASRGTRTSSSYNEQFF. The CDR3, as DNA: TGTGCCAGCAGGGGTACGCGGACTAGCTCGTCCTACAATGAGCAGTTCTTC.

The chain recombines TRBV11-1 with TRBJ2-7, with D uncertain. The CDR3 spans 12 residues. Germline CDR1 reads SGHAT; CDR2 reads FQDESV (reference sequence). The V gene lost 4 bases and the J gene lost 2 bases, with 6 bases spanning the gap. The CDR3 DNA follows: TGTGCCAGCAGCTCCTTAACCTACGAGCAGTACTTC. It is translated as CASSSLTYEQYF.

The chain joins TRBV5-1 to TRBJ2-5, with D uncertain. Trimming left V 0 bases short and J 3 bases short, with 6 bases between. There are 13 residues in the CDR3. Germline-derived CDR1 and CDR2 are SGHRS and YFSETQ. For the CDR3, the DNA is TGCGCCAGCAGCTTGGACTACAAAGAGACCCAGTACTTC. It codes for CASSLDYKETQYF. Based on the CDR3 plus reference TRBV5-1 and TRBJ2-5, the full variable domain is KAGVTQTPRYLIKTRGQQVTLSCSPISGHRSVSWYQQTPGQGLQFLFEYFSETQRNKGNFPGRFSGRQFSNSRSEMNVSTLELGDSALYLCASSLDYKETQYFGPGTRLLVL.

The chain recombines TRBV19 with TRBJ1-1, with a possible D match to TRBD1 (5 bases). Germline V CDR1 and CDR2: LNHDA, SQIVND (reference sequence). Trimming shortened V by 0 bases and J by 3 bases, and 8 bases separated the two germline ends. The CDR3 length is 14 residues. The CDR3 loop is CASSIDAGDTEAFF. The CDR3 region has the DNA TGTGCCAGTAGTATAGATGCGGGGGACACTGAAGCTTTCTTT. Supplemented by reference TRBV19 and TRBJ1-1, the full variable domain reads DGGITQSPKYLFRKEGQNVTLSCEQNLNHDAMYWYRQDPGQGLRLIYYSQIVNDFQKGDIAEGYSVSREKKESFPLTVTSAQKNPTAFYLCASSIDAGDTEAFFGQGTRLTVV.

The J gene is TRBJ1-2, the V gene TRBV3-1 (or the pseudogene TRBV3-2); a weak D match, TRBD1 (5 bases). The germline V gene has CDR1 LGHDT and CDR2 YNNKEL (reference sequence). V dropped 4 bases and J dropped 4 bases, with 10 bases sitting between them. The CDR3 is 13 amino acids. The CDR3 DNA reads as TGTGCCAGCAGCCGTCAGGGCTTCTATGGCTACACCTTC. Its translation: CASSRQGFYGYTF.

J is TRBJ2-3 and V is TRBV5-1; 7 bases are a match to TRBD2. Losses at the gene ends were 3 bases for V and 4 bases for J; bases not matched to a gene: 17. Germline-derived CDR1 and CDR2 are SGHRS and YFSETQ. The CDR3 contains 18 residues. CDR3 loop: CASSSSPPGPGGSDTQYF. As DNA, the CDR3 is TGCGCCAGCAGCTCGAGTCCCCCGGGCCCGGGGGGATCAGATACGCAGTATTTT.

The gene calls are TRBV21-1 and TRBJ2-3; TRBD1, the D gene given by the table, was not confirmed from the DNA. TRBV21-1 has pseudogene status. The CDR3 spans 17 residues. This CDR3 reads CASSKECAGPGTDTQYF. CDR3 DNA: TGTGCCAGCAGCAAAGAATGTGCAGGGCCCGGGACAGATACGCAGTATTTT.

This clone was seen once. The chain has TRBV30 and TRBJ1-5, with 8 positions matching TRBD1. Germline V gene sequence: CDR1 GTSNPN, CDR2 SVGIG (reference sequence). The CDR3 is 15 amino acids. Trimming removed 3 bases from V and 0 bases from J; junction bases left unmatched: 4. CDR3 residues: CAWRGTGNSNQPQHF. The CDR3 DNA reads TGTGCCTGGAGAGGGACAGGAAATAGCAATCAGCCCCAGCATTTT. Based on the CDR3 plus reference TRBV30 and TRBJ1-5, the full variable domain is SQTIHQWPATLVQPVGSPLSLECTVEGTSNPNLYWYRQAAGRGLQLLFYSVGIGQISSEVPQNLSASRPQDRQFILSSKKLLLSDSGFYLCAWRGTGNSNQPQHFGDGTRLSIL.

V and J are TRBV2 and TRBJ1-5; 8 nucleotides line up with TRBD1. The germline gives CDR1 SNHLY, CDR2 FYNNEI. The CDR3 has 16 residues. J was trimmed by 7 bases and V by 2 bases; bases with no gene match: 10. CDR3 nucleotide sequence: TGTGCCAGCAGTGAATTAGGAGCAGGGGGCCGGCAGCCCCAGCATTTT. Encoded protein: CASSELGAGGRQPQHF.

The CDR3 reads CASSLQASYEQYF. As DNA, the CDR3 is TGTGCCAGCAGCTTACAAGCGTCCTACGAGCAGTACTTC. The V call is TRBV7-3, the J call TRBJ2-7; D call uncertain. Deletions cut 2 bases from V and 1 base from J, with 6 bases between. Per the germline V gene, CDR1 is SGHTA and CDR2 is FQGTGA. The CDR3 is 13 amino acids. Variable domain in full (rest from reference TRBV7-3 and TRBJ2-7): GAGVSQTPSNKVTEKGKYVELRCDPISGHTALYWYRQSLGQGPEFLIYFQGTGAADDSGLPNDRFFAVRPEGSVSTLKIQRTERGDSAVYLCASSLQASYEQYFGPGTRLTVT.

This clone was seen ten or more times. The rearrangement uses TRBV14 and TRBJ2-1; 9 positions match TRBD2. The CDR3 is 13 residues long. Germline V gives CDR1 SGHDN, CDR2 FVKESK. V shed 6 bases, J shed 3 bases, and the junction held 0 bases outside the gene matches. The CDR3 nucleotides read TGTGCCAGCAGGACTAGCGGCTACAATGAGCAGTTCTTC. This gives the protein CASRTSGYNEQFF.

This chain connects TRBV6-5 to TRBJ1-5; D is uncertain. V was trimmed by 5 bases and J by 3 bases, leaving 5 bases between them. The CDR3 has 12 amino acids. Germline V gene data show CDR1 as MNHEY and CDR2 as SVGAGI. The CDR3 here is CASSQDNQPQHF. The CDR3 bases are TGTGCCAGCAGTCAGGACAATCAGCCCCAGCATTTT.

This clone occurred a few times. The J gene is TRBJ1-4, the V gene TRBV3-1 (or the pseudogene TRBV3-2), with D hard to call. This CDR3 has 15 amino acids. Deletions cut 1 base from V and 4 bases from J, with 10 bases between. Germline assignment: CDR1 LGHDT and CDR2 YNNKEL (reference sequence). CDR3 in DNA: TGTGCCAGCAGCCAAGTCGGAGGAGGTAATGAAAAACTGTTTTTT. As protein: CASSQVGGGNEKLFF.

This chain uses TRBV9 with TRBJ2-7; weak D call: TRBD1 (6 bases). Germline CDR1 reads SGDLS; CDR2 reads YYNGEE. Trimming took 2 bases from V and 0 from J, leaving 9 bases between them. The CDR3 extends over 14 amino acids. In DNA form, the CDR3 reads TGTGCCAGCAGCGTCGGACAGAGCTCCTACGAGCAGTACTTC. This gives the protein CASSVGQSSYEQYF.

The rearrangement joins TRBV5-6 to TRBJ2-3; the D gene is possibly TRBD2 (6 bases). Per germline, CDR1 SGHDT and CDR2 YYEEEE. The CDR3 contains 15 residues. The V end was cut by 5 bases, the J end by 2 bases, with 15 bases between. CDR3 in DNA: TGTGCCAGCAGGCGGGCAGGACTAAACACAGATACGCAGTATTTT. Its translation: CASRRAGLNTDTQYF.

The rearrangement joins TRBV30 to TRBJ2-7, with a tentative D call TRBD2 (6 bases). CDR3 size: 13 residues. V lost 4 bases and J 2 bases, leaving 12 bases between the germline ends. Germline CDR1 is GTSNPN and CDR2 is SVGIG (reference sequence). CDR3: CAWTMGLPYEQYF. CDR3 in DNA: TGTGCCTGGACCATGGGACTGCCCTACGAGCAGTACTTC.

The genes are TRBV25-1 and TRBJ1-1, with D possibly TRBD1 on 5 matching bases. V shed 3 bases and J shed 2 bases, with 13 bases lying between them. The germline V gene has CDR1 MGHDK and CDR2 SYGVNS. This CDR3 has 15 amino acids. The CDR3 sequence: CASSDQGRSNTEAFF. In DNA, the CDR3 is TGTGCCAGCAGTGATCAGGGCAGAAGTAACACTGAAGCTTTCTTT.

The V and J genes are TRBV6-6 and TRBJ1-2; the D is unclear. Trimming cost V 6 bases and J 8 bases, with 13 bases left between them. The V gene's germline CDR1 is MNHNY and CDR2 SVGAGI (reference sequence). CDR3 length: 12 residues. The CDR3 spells CASSPTLEGYTF. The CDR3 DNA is TGTGCCAGCAGCCCAACCCTAGAGGGCTACACCTTC.

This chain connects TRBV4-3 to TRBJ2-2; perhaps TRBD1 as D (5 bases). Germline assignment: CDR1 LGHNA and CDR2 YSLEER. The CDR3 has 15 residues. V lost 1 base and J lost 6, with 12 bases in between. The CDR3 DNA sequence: TGCGCCAGCAGCCAAGCACAGGTCCTTTCCGGGGAGCTGTTTTTT. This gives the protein CASSQAQVLSGELFF.

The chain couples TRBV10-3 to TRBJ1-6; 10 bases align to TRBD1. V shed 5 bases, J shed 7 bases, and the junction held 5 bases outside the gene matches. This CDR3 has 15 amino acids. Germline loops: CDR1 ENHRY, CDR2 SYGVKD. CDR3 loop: CAISRQGAENSPLHF. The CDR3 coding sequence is TGTGCCATCAGTAGACAGGGGGCTGAGAATTCACCCCTCCACTTT.

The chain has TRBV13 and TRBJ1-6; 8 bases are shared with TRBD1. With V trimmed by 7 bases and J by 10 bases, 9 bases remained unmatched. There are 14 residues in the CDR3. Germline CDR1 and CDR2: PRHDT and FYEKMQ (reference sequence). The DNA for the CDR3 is TGTGCCAGCACCTACGACAGGGGTAACTCACCCCTCCACTTT. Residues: CASTYDRGNSPLHF.

This CDR3 reads CASSEWLASYEQYF. The CDR3 region has the DNA TGCGCCAGCAGTGAGTGGCTAGCGTCATACGAGCAGTACTTC. The chain joins TRBV10-2 to TRBJ2-7; D possibly corresponds to TRBD2 (6 bases). Germline loops: CDR1 WSHSY, CDR2 SAAADI. The CDR3 spans 14 residues. V lost 1 base and J lost 4, with 11 bases in between.

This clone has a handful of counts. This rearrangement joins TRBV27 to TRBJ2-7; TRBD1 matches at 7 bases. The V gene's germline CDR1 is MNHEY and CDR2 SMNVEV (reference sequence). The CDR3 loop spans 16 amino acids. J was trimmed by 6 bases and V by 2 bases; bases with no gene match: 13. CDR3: CASSLRSDRPLGEQYF. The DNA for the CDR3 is TGTGCCAGCAGTTTACGTTCGGACAGGCCCCTCGGCGAGCAGTACTTC.

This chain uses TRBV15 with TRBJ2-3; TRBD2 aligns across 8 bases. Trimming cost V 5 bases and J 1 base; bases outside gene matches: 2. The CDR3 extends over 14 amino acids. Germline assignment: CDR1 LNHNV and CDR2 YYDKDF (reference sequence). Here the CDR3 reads CATSPRGGTDTQYF. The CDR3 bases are TGTGCCACCAGCCCGCGGGGGGGCACAGATACGCAGTATTTT.

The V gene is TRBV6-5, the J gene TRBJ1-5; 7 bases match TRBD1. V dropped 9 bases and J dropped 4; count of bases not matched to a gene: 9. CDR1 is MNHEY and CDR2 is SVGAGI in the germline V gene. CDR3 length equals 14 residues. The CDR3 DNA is TGTGCCAGTAGAAAGACAGGGCGGAATCAGCCCCAGCATTTT. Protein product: CASRKTGRNQPQHF.

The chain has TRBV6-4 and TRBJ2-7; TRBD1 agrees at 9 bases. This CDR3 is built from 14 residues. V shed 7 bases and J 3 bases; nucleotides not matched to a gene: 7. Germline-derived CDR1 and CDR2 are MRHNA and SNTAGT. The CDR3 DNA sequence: TGTGCCAGCACCAGGACAGGGGCCCTCTACGAGCAGTACTTC. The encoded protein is CASTRTGALYEQYF.

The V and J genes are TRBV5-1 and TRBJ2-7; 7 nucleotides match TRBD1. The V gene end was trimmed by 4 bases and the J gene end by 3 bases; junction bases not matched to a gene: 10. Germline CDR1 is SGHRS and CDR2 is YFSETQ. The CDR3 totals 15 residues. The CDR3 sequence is CASSALTGPLYEQYF. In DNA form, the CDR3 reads TGCGCCAGCAGCGCCCTGACAGGGCCTCTCTACGAGCAGTACTTC.

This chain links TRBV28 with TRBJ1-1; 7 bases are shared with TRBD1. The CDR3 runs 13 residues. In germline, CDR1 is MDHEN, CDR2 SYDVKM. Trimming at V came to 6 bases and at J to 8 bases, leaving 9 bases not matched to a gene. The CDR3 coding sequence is TGTGCCAGCAGCCTGGAGGGGGCTCGGGAAGCTTTCTTT. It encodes CASSLEGAREAFF.

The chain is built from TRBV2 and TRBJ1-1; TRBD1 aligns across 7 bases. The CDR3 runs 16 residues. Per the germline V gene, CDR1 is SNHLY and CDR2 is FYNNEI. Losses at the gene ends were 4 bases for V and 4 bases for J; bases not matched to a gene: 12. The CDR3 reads CASSAKGAGGITEAFF. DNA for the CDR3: TGTGCCAGCAGTGCTAAGGGGGCCGGTGGGATCACTGAAGCTTTCTTT.

For the CDR3, the DNA is TGTGCCAGCTCTTCAGGACAGGCCGATAGGCAGCCCCAGCATTTT. Amino acids: CASSSGQADRQPQHF. The chain has TRBV18 and TRBJ1-5; 7 bases map to TRBD1. This CDR3 spans 15 amino acids. Germline loops: CDR1 KGHSH, CDR2 LQKENI. V gave up 6 bases and J gave up 7 bases; unmatched junction bases: 12.